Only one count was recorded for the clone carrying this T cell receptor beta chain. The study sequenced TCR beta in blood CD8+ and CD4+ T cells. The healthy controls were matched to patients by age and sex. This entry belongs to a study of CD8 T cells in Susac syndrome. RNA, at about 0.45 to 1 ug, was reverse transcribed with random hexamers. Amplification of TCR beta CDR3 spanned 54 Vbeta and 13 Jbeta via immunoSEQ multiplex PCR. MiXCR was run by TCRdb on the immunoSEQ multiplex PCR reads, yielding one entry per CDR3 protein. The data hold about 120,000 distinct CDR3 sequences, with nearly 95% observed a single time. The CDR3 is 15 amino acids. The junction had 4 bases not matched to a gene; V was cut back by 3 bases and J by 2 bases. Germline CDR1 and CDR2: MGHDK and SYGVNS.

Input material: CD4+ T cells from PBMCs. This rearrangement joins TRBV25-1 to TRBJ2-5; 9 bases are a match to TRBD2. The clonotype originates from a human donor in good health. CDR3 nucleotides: TGTGCCAGCAGTGAGGCGGGGGGGCCTCAAGAGACCCAGTACTTC. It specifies CASSEAGGPQETQYF.